This entry features one TCR beta chain sequence. No antigen is known for it. This sample was included in a study of T cells after yellow fever vaccination. Study-level results: Although the secondary response was weaker, it peaked faster, at day 5 versus 15. Contaminating bulk clonotypes could be abundant in FACS-sorted repertoires.

UMIs and a universal primer site were added when TCR cDNA was made by 5'RACE template switching. TCRdb re-analysed the 5' RACE reads in MiXCR, keeping a single row per CDR3 protein. The table includes approximately 510,000 distinct CDR3 sequences, 20% to 25% detected once. V was trimmed by 4 bases and J by 9 bases, leaving 16 bases between them. CDR3 length equals 13 residues. Germline CDR1 and CDR2: LGHDT and YNNKEL (reference sequence). This material consisted of PBMCs, taken approximately 22 days after the first yellow fever vaccination. The V gene is TRBV3-1, the J gene TRBJ2-7, with D possibly matching TRBD1 (6 bases). The receptor's source is a man younger than 30 who received the YFV17D yellow fever vaccine. The CDR3 DNA follows: TGTGCCAGCAGCCTGGGAGTGAAAGGGGGGCAGTACGTC. Its protein is CASSLGVKGGQYV.